Here is one T cell receptor (beta chain) with its context. Its target is unknown. The sample comes from a study of Ad26.COV2.S vaccination and SARS-CoV-2 variants. The CDR3 has 15 residues. From germline, CDR1 is MGHRA and CDR2 YSYEKL. Trimming removed 1 base from V and 4 bases from J, with 10 bases in between. Study-level points and caveats: Whether participants received vaccine or placebo, their non-spike TCR breadth was similar. Participants in the vaccine arm had higher spike-specific TCR breadth; placebo recipients had lower. Estimates derived from TCR breadth and depth analyses may have underestimated total T cell responses. Substantial breadth in spike-specific CD8+ and CD4+ T cell responses was reportedly seen after vaccination.

Method: immunoSEQ multiplex PCR; TCRdb's copy keeps in-frame clones and lacks some. The data hold about 350,000 clones, with about 90% observed a single time. The chain joins TRBV4-1 to TRBJ2-2; D remains ambiguous. This receptor was identified in a human donor who had recovered from COVID-19. Material: peripheral blood, obtained after recovery from COVID-19. In nucleotides, the CDR3 is TGCGCCAGCAGCCAAGTTCCCTTGAGCACCGGGGAGCTGTTTTTT. It specifies CASSQVPLSTGELFF.